A selection of T cell receptor beta chains follows, all from one sample in a study of blood T cell repertoires in COVID-19. The method was immunoSEQ multiplex PCR; TCRdb's version includes in-frame clones alone and lacks a portion of them. Seen here are about 140,000 clones, approximately 80% observed once, and the top ten hold around 5%. The sample consisted of PBMCs or T cells enriched from blood (not recorded which). The receptors derive from an older man who had been exposed to COVID-19. Each CDR3 is given without its conserved first and last residue. The order of the fields is V gene, J gene, CDR3 protein.

V gene: TRBV5-4; J gene: TRBJ2-2; CDR3 protein: ASSKGLAGGTGELF
V gene: TRBV9; J gene: TRBJ1-3; CDR3 protein: ASSDALGAGNTIY
V gene: TRBV10-3; J gene: TRBJ1-2; CDR3 protein: AISEGGGYYGYT
V gene: TRBV15; J gene: TRBJ1-1; CDR3 protein: ATSRARGLNTEAF
V gene: TRBV9; J gene: TRBJ2-1; CDR3 protein: ASSGGGVSYNEQF
V gene: TRBV5-4; J gene: TRBJ2-5; CDR3 protein: ASSLGGTQASETQY
V gene: TRBV28; J gene: TRBJ2-7; CDR3 protein: ASSVGQEHYEQY
V gene: TRBV2; J gene: TRBJ2-3; CDR3 protein: ASNTQGGTDTQY
V gene: TRBV3-1/TRBV3-2; J gene: TRBJ2-2; CDR3 protein: ASRRRGGHGELF
V gene: TRBV28; J gene: TRBJ1-2; CDR3 protein: ASSTVGRVAGYT
V gene: TRBV5-4; J gene: TRBJ2-3; CDR3 protein: ASSSGPSVGADTQY
V gene: TRBV6-5; J gene: TRBJ1-4; CDR3 protein: ASRPQGVTNEKLF
V gene: TRBV29-1; J gene: TRBJ1-5; CDR3 protein: SVEAGSNQPQH
V gene: TRBV6-5; J gene: TRBJ2-7; CDR3 protein: ASRSGTGGSYEQY
V gene: TRBV24-1; J gene: TRBJ2-2; CDR3 protein: ATSRGTGELF